This entry concerns a single T cell receptor beta chain. Its target is unknown. Data came from immunoSEQ multiplex PCR; TCRdb stores just in-frame clones and leaves some out. The sample contains under 200,000 clones, 85% to 95% of which appear only once. This entry is derived from a study of OX40 agonist ivuxolimab in advanced cancers. In the study overall: At doses from 0.01 to 10 mg/kg, patients were given intravenous ivuxolimab every 2 weeks. The eligibility criteria allowed prior anti-PD-1, anti-PD-L1 or anti-CTLA-4 therapy, and about 40% had some. Study-wide points: At doses 0.1 to 3.0 mg/kg, CD4+ and CD8+ clones expanded.

The CDR3 is 15 residues long. Losses at the gene ends were 4 bases for V and 2 bases for J; bases not matched to a gene: 8. Looked up from germline, CDR1 is SGHTA and CDR2 is FQGNSA. The sequencing used CD4+ or CD8+ T cells sorted from blood, collected in a trial of the OX40 agonist ivuxolimab. J is TRBJ2-7 and V is TRBV7-2; 7 positions match TRBD1. This TCR was recovered from an adult with an advanced solid tumor such as melanoma, head and neck, liver or kidney cancer. The CDR3 loop reads CTSSSRGGRTYEQYF. CDR3 bases: TGTACCAGCAGCTCCCGAGGGGGCCGAACCTACGAGCAGTACTTC.